The subject of this entry is one TCR beta chain. The data are from a study of shared clonotypes between healthy human individuals. Donors had no recently reported acute infections or vaccinations and were HIV-negative. Both subsets, CD45RA+ naive and CD45RA-negative memory, were split from the CD4+ cells. Sequencing used immunoSEQ multiplex PCR; TCRdb keeps in-frame clones, though not all of them. Of around 1.1 million clones listed, around 82% are singletons. The CDR3 spans 13 residues. The ends were cut back, 4 bases at V and 5 bases at J, with 9 bases in the middle. Germline V CDR1 and CDR2: SEHNR, FQNEAQ (reference sequence).

The specimen was memory CD4+ T cells from PBMCs. Subset: CD45RA-negative fraction. The sequence derives from a young man in good health. Some clones in this sample may be carry-over from other donors' samples. The rearrangement links TRBV7-9 to TRBJ2-1, with D uncertain. Here the CDR3 reads CASSWIENNEQFF. CDR3 nucleotide sequence: TGTGCCAGCAGCTGGATCGAGAACAATGAGCAGTTCTTC.